Given below is one TCR beta chain in context. The entry originates in a study of blood T cell repertoires in COVID-19. As for the study in general: From the United States, Italy and Spain came samples of acute and convalescent COVID-19. The cDNA or gDNA used as material had been derived from T cells, B-cell-depleted T cells, or PBMCs.

Authors' processing steps: Using reference gene primer amplification, nucleated cell counts were estimated. Repertoires were generated with immunoSEQ multiplex PCR, while TCRdb's copy carries only in-frame clones and drops some. V and J calls and clone size are those listed in that table; D and trimming were worked out from the DNA. The sample holds 150,000 to 200,000 clones, approximately 83% seen once. Germline values: CDR1 SGDLS, CDR2 YYNGEE. Trimming took off 2 bases at V and 1 base at J, with 17 bases between the two ends. This CDR3 is 17 amino acids long. The sample taken for sequencing was peripheral blood. The receptor's source is a woman aged 80 or over with active or convalescent COVID-19. This rearrangement joins TRBV9 to TRBJ2-3, with D possibly TRBD1 on 6 matching bases. DNA for the CDR3: TGTGCCAGCAGCGTTAGGATTACAGGGACGGGCACAGATACGCAGTATTTT. It encodes CASSVRITGTGTDTQYF.